This T cell receptor beta chain derives from a study of tumor-infiltrating lymphocytes in primary liver carcinoma. Trimming removed 2 bases at V and 9 bases at J, with 13 bases between. Germline CDR1 reads MNHEY; CDR2 reads SVGAGI. The CDR3 runs 13 residues. Between about 17 and 34 mg of unsorted bulk tissue served as the source from which RNA and DNA were co-extracted. Reverse transcription of roughly 0.45 ug total RNA with a constant-region primer produced TCR beta cDNA. Three nested multiplex PCR rounds, a slightly modified ARM-PCR method, built the TCR beta libraries. The opening two PCR rounds, around 9 cycles each, paired TRBV1-TRBV30 forward primers with a C-beta reverse primer. One entry per CDR3 protein results from TCRdb running MiXCR on the multiplex PCR reads. The sample carries tens of thousands of distinct CDR3 sequences, around 64% recorded once.

Material: liver tumor tissue from sampling region 4. Indicated subset: tumor region T4, right-lateral pole. The source is a man aged 35 to 55 with primary liver carcinoma and hepatitis B virus infection. The V and J genes are TRBV6-5 and TRBJ1-2; D is ambiguous. CDR3 sequence reads: CASSYDQEGRYTF. CDR3 nucleotides: TGTGCCAGCAGTTACGATCAGGAAGGACGCTACACCTTC.